One T cell receptor (beta chain) is described in this entry. The CDR3 has 17 residues. Trimming removed 5 bases from V and 8 bases from J; junction bases left unmatched: 16. Germline assignment: CDR1 SEHNR and CDR2 FQNEAQ (reference sequence). Time point of the sample: baseline, week 1 (first vaccination visit). Described treatment: pre-vaccination baseline after standard-of-care therapy. Donor tumors were new WHO grade 3 or 4 IDH1-mutant, ATRX-lost astrocytomas. This sample is drawn from a study of a mutant IDH1 vaccine in newly diagnosed glioma. The overall study: Treated patients comprised about 62% males and around 40% females, mean age 40.4 years. The earlier regimen, radiotherapy, temozolomide, or both, was most often both.

This table comes from immunoSEQ multiplex PCR, and its TCRdb copy is limited to in-frame clones, with some not included. The sample has over 75,000 clones; roughly 90% are singletons. This chain joins TRBV7-9 and TRBJ2-1; TRBD2 agrees at 9 bases. The clonotype originates from a woman in her 50s with glioma. The sample was PBMCs, taken from a glioma patient treated with radiotherapy, temozolomide or both. The CDR3 reads CASSLSFASGKVYEQFF. The CDR3 nucleotides are TGTGCCAGCAGCCTCAGCTTCGCTAGCGGGAAGGTTTATGAGCAGTTCTTC.